The clone carrying this TCR beta chain showed up just a few times. Its antigen remains unidentified. PCR used 60 Vbeta primers and 13 Jbeta primers. Assay: immunoSEQ multiplex PCR; the TCRdb copy retains only in-frame clones and omits some. The data contain about 170,000 clones, about 80% of them seen just once; the ten biggest clones take up around 0.98%. The sample is drawn from a study of cytomegalovirus exposure and HLA in healthy donors. The V and J ends lost 5 bases and 4 bases, in that order; junction bases with no gene match: 10. Germline V lookup: CDR1 SEHNR, CDR2 FQNEAQ (reference sequence). The CDR3 contains 15 residues. Study-level results: A missense variant in DCLRE1C was later tied to TCR beta V- and J-gene trimming. The study listed roughly 160 cytomegalovirus-associated TCR beta chains. Looking again later, the authors saw that most CMV-associated TCR beta chains seemed HLA-restricted.

This chain connects TRBV7-9 to TRBJ2-5; 7 bases map to TRBD2. The sequence was collected from a woman in her fifties or sixties in good health and CMV-seropositive. The sample comprised PBMCs. The chain's CDR3 is CASSDPYSGRETQYF. The CDR3 DNA is TGTGCCAGCAGCGACCCCTATAGCGGGCGAGAGACCCAGTACTTC.